This is a list of T cell receptor beta chains from one sample in a study of OX40 agonist ivuxolimab in advanced cancers. Here immunoSEQ multiplex PCR was the method, and the copy in TCRdb shows in-frame clones only, minus some. This sample carries 65,000 to 70,000 clones, roughly 90% of them seen once, and the ten largest clones take less than 3%. The sequenced sample was CD4+ or CD8+ T cells sorted from blood, obtained in a trial of the OX40 agonist ivuxolimab. The receptors come from an adult with an advanced solid tumor such as melanoma, head and neck, liver or kidney cancer. Each CDR3 is given with its conserved first and last residue. A D gene is named only where the DNA matches it firmly. Clone size, where shown, is once, few, many, or a class for clones that have expanded.

>TRBD2|TRBV6-1|-|TRBJ2-3
TGTGCCGGACGTCTAGCGGGCACAGATACGCAGTATTTT
CAGRLAGTDTQYF
>TRBD1|TRBV7-9|-|TRBJ1-2
TGTGCCAGCAGCTCCCGGGACAGGGAATATGGCTACACCTTC
CASSSRDREYGYTF
>-|TRBV19|-|TRBJ2-1
TGTGCCAGTAGTATAGGCCCCGGAGGGGCCAGCGATGAGCAGTTCTTC
CASSIGPGGASDEQFF
>-|TRBV4-2|-|TRBJ2-1
TGTGCCAGCAGCCAAATTGCTAGCACAGAACCGGGCGATGAGCAGTTCTTC
CASSQIASTEPGDEQFF
>-|TRBV6-5|-|TRBJ2-7
TGTGCCAGCAGTGCCCCACGCTACGAGCAGTACTTC
CASSAPRYEQYF
>-|TRBV28|-|TRBJ2-7
TGTGCCGTGCGCGGGTGGGGAGCCTACGAGCAGTACTTC
CAVRGWGAYEQYF
>TRBD1|TRBV15|-|TRBJ1-5
TGTGCCACCAGTCGACAGGGAGACTTTCAGCCCCAGCATTTT
CATSRQGDFQPQHF
>-|TRBV9|-|TRBJ2-1
TGTGCCAGCAGCGTAGGGGGGGATGAGCAGTTCTTC
CASSVGGDEQFF
>-|TRBV9|-|TRBJ1-4
TGTGCCAGCAGTCTACAGGGAACTAATGAAAAACTGTTTTTT
CASSLQGTNEKLFF
>-|TRBV30|-|TRBJ1-5
TGTGCCTGGAGTATTCAGGCAGCTAGCAATCAGCCCCAGCATTTT
CAWSIQAASNQPQHF
>-|TRBV27|few|TRBJ2-7
TGTGCCAGCAGTAAGGCCGGGACACCAACCTACGAGCAGTACTTC
CASSKAGTPTYEQYF
>TRBD1|TRBV5-8|-|TRBJ1-2
TGTGCCAGCAGCCGGGACAGGGACTATGGCTACACCTTC
CASSRDRDYGYTF
>-|TRBV19|-|TRBJ2-1
TGTGCCGTCAGGGGGGGTCGGGACTCCTACAATGAGCAGTTCTTC
CAVRGGRDSYNEQFF
>-|TRBV4-1|once|TRBJ2-1
TGCGCCAGCAGCCAAGATGAGGGCTCCTACAATGAGCAGTTCTTC
CASSQDEGSYNEQFF
>-|TRBV27|-|TRBJ2-7
TGTGCCAGCAGTTTCGACGAGCAGTACTTC
CASSFDEQYF
>-|TRBV7-9|-|TRBJ2-7
TGTGCCAGCAGCTCTCAGGGGGGGATTTTGGTGGATAGTGGCTACGAGCAGTACTTC
CASSSQGGILVDSGYEQYF
>-|TRBV18|-|TRBJ2-5
TGTGCCAGCTCACTAACCGGGCGTGGGGAGACCCAGTACTTC
CASSLTGRGETQYF
>-|TRBV5-4|-|TRBJ2-5
TGTGCCAGCAGTGAGGTTAATGGAGAGACCCAGTACTTC
CASSEVNGETQYF
>TRBD2|TRBV13|-|TRBJ2-7
TGTGCCAGCAGCTTAAAAAAAACCGGGACTAGCGCGTACGAGCAGTACTTC
CASSLKKTGTSAYEQYF
>TRBD2|TRBV29-1|-|TRBJ2-1
TGCAGCGTTGAAAGCTCCAGCGGGAGACAGGATGAGCAGTTCTTC
CSVESSSGRQDEQFF
>-|TRBV28|-|TRBJ2-1
TGTGCCAGCAGTTCAACCCCTCCCGGAACCTACAATGAGCAGTTCTTC
CASSSTPPGTYNEQFF
>TRBD2|TRBV7-9|-|TRBJ2-7
TGTGCCAGCAGCTCCACGGGACTAGCGGCGTACGAGCAGTACTTC
CASSSTGLAAYEQYF
>-|TRBV4-1|-|TRBJ1-5
TGCGCCAGCAGCTATGACAGTAATAGCAATCAGCCCCAGCATTTT
CASSYDSNSNQPQHF
>-|TRBV28|-|TRBJ2-7
TGTGCCAGCAGTGATCATGTCCGGGTTAGGGAGCAGTACTTC
CASSDHVRVREQYF
>TRBD1|TRBV5-4|-|TRBJ2-6
TGTGCCAGCAGCTCGGGACAGGTTACTGGGGCCAACGTCCTGACTTTC
CASSSGQVTGANVLTF
>-|TRBV15|-|TRBJ2-1
TGTGCCACCAGCAGAGAGAGCGGTACCTACAATGAGCAGTTCTTC
CATSRESGTYNEQFF
>-|TRBV28|-|TRBJ1-1
TGTGCCAGCAGTTCCCCGGACAGAAGTTACACTGAAGCTTTCTTT
CASSSPDRSYTEAFF
>TRBD2|TRBV18|-|TRBJ2-7
TGTGCCAGCTCAAGTCGGACTAGCGGGAACTCTCCTAGCTCCTACGAGCAGTACTTC
CASSSRTSGNSPSSYEQYF
>TRBD2|TRBV5-4|-|TRBJ2-7
TGTGCCAGCAGCTTACGGGGAGGGACCTACGAGCAGTACTTC
CASSLRGGTYEQYF
>TRBD2|TRBV27|-|TRBJ2-3
TGTGCCTGCGGGGGTAGCACAGATACGCAGTATTTT
CACGGSTDTQYF
>TRBD1|TRBV2|-|TRBJ2-4
TGTGCCAGCAGCGACTTCTCTGACAGGGGGCCTGCCAAAAACATTCAGTACTTC
CASSDFSDRGPAKNIQYF
>TRBD1|TRBV5-4|-|TRBJ1-2
TGTGCCAGCAGCGCCGTCGGGACACCCCCAGGGGGCTATGGCTACACCTTC
CASSAVGTPPGGYGYTF
>TRBD1|TRBV30|few|TRBJ1-5
TGTGCCTGGAGTCCCAGACAGGGCCATCAGCCCCAGCATTTT
CAWSPRQGHQPQHF
>-|TRBV5-1|-|TRBJ1-1
TGCGCCAGCAGCCGGGGGACACCGAACACTGAAGCTTTCTTT
CASSRGTPNTEAFF
>-|TRBV29-1|once|TRBJ1-5
TGCAGCGCCGCCCGACAGCCTGGAGGAGCCCAGCATTTT
CSAARQPGGAQHF
>TRBD2|TRBV28|-|TRBJ2-7
TGTGCCAGCAGGGGGGAGCGGGGGATCTACGAGCAGTACTTC
CASRGERGIYEQYF
>-|TRBV6-1|-|TRBJ1-1
TGTGCCAGCAGTGGTCCACGTTTAGAAGCTTTCTTT
CASSGPRLEAFF
>TRBD1|TRBV28|-|TRBJ1-2
TGTGCCAGCAGTTTATCGACAGGGGCGGATAACTATGGCTACACCTTC
CASSLSTGADNYGYTF
>-|TRBV5-4|-|TRBJ1-1
TGTGCCAGCAGCTTGGAGGCCCGGGGCCTGAACACTGAAGCTTTCTTT
CASSLEARGLNTEAFF
>-|TRBV6-5|-|TRBJ2-3
TGTGCCAGCAGTTACGGGGATACGCAGTATTTT
CASSYGDTQYF
>TRBD1|TRBV30|-|TRBJ2-7
TGTGCCTGGAGTGTGGCCGACAGGGGGTCCTACGAGCAGTACTTC
CAWSVADRGSYEQYF
>-|TRBV4-3|-|TRBJ1-6
TGCGCCAGCAGCCAAGAAGACAGTAATTCACCCCTCCACTTT
CASSQEDSNSPLHF